The following is a TCR beta chain sequence with its context. Its antigen is as yet unknown. The data originate from a study of beta chain features in type 1 diabetes. Study-wide findings and caveats: Type 1 diabetes patients had TCRB CDR3s that were shorter (moderately but significantly so) in all four CD4+ subsets. The similarity of naive, central memory and Treg TCRB repertoires appeared greater among patients than among healthy donors.

Every bit of the isolated RNA underwent reverse transcription, so sequencing read expressed TCRB transcripts. Profiled with immunoSEQ multiplex PCR; TCRdb holds only in-frame clones, not every one. The table lists 630,000 or so clones, about 14% of them singletons. Germline-derived CDR1 and CDR2 are SEHNR and FQNEAQ (reference sequence). V was pared by 4 bases and J by 8 bases, with 8 bases between. This CDR3 is built from 11 residues. Sequenced sample: naive CD4+ T cells from blood. The genes are TRBV7-9 and TRBJ1-2, with unresolved D. The TCR was taken from a man aged 18 to 29 with type 1 diabetes. The CDR3 sequence: CASSSQGGYTF. The DNA for the CDR3 is TGTGCCAGCAGCTCACAAGGGGGCTACACCTTC.